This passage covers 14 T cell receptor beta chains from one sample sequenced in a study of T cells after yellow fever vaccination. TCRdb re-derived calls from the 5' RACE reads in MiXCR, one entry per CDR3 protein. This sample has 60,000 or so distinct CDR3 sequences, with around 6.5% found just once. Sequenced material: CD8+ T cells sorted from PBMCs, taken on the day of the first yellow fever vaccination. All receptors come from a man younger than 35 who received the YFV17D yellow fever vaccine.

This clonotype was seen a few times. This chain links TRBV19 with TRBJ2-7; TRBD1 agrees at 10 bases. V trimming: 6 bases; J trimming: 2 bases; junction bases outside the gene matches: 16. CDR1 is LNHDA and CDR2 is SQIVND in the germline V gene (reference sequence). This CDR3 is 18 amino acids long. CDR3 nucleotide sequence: TGTGCCAGTAGCCAACATGATCGCGGGACAGGGGTTACCTACGAGCAGTACTTC. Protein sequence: CASSQHDRGTGVTYEQYF.

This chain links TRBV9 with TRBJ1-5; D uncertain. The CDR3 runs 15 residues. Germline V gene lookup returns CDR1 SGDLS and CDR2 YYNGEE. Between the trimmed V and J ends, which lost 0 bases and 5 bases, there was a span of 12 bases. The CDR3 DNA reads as TGTGCCAGCAGCGTAGGAGGCGCTCTGGATCAGCCCCAGCATTTT. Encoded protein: CASSVGGALDQPQHF.

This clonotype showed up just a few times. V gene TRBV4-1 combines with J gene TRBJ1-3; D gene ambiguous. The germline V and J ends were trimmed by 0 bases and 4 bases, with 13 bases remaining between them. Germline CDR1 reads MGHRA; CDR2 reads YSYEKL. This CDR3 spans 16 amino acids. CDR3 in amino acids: CASSQEGTLQGNTIYF. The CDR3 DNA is TGCGCCAGCAGCCAAGAAGGTACTCTACAGGGAAACACCATATATTTT.

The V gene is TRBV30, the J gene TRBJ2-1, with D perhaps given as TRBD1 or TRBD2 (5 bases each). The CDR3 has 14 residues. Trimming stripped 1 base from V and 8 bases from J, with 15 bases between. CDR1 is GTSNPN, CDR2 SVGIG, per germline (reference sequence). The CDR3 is CAWSGGSGYDEQFF. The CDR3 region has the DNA TGTGCCTGGAGTGGGGGGTCGGGGTACGATGAGCAGTTCTTC. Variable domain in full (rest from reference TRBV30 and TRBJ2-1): SQTIHQWPATLVQPVGSPLSLECTVEGTSNPNLYWYRQAAGRGLQLLFYSVGIGQISSEVPQNLSASRPQDRQFILSSKKLLLSDSGFYLCAWSGGSGYDEQFFGPGTRLTVL.

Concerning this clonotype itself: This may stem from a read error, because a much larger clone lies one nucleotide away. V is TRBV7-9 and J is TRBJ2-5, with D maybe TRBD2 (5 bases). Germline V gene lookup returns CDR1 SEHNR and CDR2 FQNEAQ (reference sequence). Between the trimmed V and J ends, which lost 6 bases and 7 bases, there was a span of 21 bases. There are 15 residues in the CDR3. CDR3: CASSPARSPGWTQYF. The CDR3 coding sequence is TGTGCCAGCAGTCCGGCGCGGTCCCCGGGGTGGACCCAGTACTTC.

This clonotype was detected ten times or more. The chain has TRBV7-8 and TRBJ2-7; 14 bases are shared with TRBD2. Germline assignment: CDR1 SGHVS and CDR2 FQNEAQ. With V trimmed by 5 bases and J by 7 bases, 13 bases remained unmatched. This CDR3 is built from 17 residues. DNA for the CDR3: TGTGCCAGCAGCGAAGGGAGGGGACTAGCGGGGGCCTGGGAGCAGTACGTC. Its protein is CASSEGRGLAGAWEQYV.

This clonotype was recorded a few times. CDR3 DNA: TGTGCCAGCAGCTACCCGGCCCTCCCCGGGCAGTTCTTC. It yields the protein CASSYPALPGQFF. V gene TRBV7-9 combines with J gene TRBJ2-1; no reliable D call. The CDR3 loop spans 13 amino acids. Trimming left V 4 bases short and J 12 bases short, with 16 bases between. Germline V gene lookup returns CDR1 SEHNR and CDR2 FQNEAQ (reference sequence).

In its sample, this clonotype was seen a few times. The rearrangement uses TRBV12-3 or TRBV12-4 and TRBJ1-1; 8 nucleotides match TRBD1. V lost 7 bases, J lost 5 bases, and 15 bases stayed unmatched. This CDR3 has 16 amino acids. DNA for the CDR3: TGTGCCAGCACCACCTCCCAGGGACAGGCGGGGACTGAAGCTTTCTTT. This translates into CASTTSQGQAGTEAFF.

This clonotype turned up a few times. CDR3 sequence (DNA): TGTGCCAGCAGCCGTGGACCGCGACAGGTCAGCACAGATACGCAGTATTTT. Translation: CASSRGPRQVSTDTQYF. The chain has TRBV5-6 and TRBJ2-3; the D gene is possibly TRBD1 (6 bases). The CDR3 covers 17 residues. Germline CDR1 SGHDT, CDR2 YYEEEE. The ends were cut back, 4 bases at V and 0 bases at J, with 18 bases in the middle. The variable domain in full, completed from reference TRBV5-6 and TRBJ2-3, reads DAGVTQSPTHLIKTRGQQVTLRCSPKSGHDTVSWYQQALGQGPQFIFQYYEEEERQRGNFPDRFSGHQFPNYSSELNVNALLLGDSALYLCASSRGPRQVSTDTQYFGPGTRLTVL.

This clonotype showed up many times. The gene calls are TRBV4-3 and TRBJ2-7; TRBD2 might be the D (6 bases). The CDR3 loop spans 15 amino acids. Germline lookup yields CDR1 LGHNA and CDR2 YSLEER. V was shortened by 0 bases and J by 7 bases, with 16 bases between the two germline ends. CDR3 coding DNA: TGCGCCAGCAGCCAAGATTCTTCTCGCGGGGATGAGCAGTACTTC. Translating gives CASSQDSSRGDEQYF.

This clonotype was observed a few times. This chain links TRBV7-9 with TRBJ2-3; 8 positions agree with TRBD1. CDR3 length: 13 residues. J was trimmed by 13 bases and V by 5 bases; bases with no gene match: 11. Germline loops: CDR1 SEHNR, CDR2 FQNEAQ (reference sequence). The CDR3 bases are TGTGCCAGCAGCGACGACAGGGGCCACCGGGAGTATTTT. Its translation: CASSDDRGHREYF.

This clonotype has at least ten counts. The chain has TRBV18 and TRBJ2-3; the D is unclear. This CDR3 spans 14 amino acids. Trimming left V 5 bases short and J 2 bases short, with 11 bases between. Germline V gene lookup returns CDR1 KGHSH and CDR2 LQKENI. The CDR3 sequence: CASSSGSHTDTQYF. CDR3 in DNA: TGTGCCAGCTCATCGGGCAGCCACACAGATACGCAGTATTTT.

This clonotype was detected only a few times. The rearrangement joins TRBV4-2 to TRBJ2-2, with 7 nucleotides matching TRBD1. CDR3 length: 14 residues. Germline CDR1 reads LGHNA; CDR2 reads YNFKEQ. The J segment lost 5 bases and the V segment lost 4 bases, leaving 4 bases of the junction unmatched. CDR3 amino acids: CASSPTGVTGELFF. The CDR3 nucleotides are TGTGCCAGCAGCCCTACAGGGGTTACCGGGGAGCTGTTTTTT.

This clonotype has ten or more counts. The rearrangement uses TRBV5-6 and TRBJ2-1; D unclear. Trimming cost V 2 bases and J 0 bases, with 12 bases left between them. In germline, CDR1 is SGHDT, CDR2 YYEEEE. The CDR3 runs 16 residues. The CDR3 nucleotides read TGTGCCAGCAGCTTTCACTCGTTCAGCTCCTACAATGAGCAGTTCTTC. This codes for CASSFHSFSSYNEQFF.